The clone carrying this TCR beta chain occurred many times. Antigen: not known. This entry belongs to a study of neurological immune-mediated disorders. Study as a whole: Relapsing-remitting patients made up about 90% of the 34 multiple sclerosis patients, and secondary progressive patients made up 3. Study findings and constraints: TCR clonal expansion peaked in HTLV-1-associated myelopathy patients and was lowest in multiple sclerosis patients.

cDNA synthesis was performed by 5'RACE with 10-nucleotide random UMIs. MiXCR was run by TCRdb on the 5' RACE reads, yielding one entry per CDR3 protein. In the table there are about 62,000 distinct CDR3 sequences, about 3.5% of which are singletons. Source material was 2 million unsorted PBMCs, stored at -80 °C in RNAlater. There are 12 residues in the CDR3. The V end was cut by 6 bases, the J end by 3 bases, with 11 bases between. Germline V gives CDR1 SQVTM, CDR2 ANQGSEA. The clonotype originates from a woman between 50 and 59 years old with multiple sclerosis. The sample consisted of PBMCs. The chain carries TRBV29-1 and TRBJ1-1, with D possibly matching TRBD1 (6 bases). The CDR3 DNA sequence: TGCAGCGTCGCTACAGGGTACACTGAAGCTTTCTTT. This encodes CSVATGYTEAFF.